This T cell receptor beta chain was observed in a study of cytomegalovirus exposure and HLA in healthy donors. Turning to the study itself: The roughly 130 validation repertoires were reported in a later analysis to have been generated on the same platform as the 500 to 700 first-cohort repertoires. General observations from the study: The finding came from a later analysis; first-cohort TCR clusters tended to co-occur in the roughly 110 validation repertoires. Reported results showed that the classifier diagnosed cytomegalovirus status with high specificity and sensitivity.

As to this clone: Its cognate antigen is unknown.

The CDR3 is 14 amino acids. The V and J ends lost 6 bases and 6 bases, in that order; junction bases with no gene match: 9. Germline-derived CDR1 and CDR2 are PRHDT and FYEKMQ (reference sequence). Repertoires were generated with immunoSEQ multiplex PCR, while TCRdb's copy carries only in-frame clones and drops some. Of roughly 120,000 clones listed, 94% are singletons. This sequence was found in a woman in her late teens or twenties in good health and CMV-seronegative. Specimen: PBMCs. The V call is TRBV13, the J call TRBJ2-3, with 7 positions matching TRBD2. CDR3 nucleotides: TGTGCCAGCAGATGGCGGGAGTTGGCCGATACGCAGTATTTT. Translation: CASRWRELADTQYF.